These 18 T cell receptor beta chains originate from one sample sequenced in a study of blood T cells in healthy people across ages. Combining a sample-barcoded 5' primer with a J-beta primer mix, a second PCR ran for about 6 to 11 cycles. TCRdb fed the 5' RACE reads into MiXCR, producing one record per CDR3 protein. The table includes 1.5 million to 2 million distinct CDR3 sequences, approximately 50% detected once. Sequencing was performed on blood. Receptor source: a woman aged 40 to 55 in good health.

The chain has TRBV7-3 and TRBJ2-1; TRBD1 matches at 10 bases. Germline CDR1 is SGHTA and CDR2 is FQGTGA. The CDR3 is 16 amino acids. The ends lost 5 bases at V and 7 bases at J; junction bases unmatched: 11. The CDR3 region has the DNA TGTGCCAGCAGCAAAGAACCGGGACAGGGGTTTAATGAGCAGTTCTTC. It is translated as CASSKEPGQGFNEQFF.

The V gene is TRBV28, the J gene TRBJ2-7; the D is unclear. The CDR3 is 15 amino acids. Germline V gives CDR1 MDHEN, CDR2 SYDVKM. V lost 4 bases and J lost 3, with 16 bases in between. The CDR3 DNA follows: TGTGCCAGCAGTTCGAGACACCGTTTCGACTACGAGCAGTACTTC. It encodes CASSSRHRFDYEQYF.

This chain links TRBV20-1 with TRBJ1-2; perhaps TRBD1 as D (5 bases). The V gene lost 6 bases and the J gene lost 8 bases, with 19 bases spanning the gap. The CDR3 has 13 residues. Germline CDR1 and CDR2: DFQATT and SNEGSKA (reference sequence). Written as DNA, the CDR3 is TGCAGTGCAACCGGAGGGACGGGAAACGGCTACACCTTC. Amino acid sequence: CSATGGTGNGYTF.

This clonotype was seen only a few times. The chain employs TRBV7-2 and TRBJ2-4; 8 positions match TRBD2. The length of the CDR3 is 15 residues. With 1 base clipped from V and 7 bases from J, the junction kept 6 bases outside the gene matches. Germline assignment: CDR1 SGHTA and CDR2 FQGNSA. The CDR3 coding sequence is TGTGCCAGCAGCTTAGAAGGGACTAGTCTCAACATTCAGTACTTC. Encoded protein: CASSLEGTSLNIQYF.

This clonotype appeared many times. The V call is TRBV4-3, the J call TRBJ2-1; perhaps D is TRBD1 or TRBD2 (6 bases each). Looked up from germline, CDR1 is LGHNA and CDR2 is YSLEER. V shed 2 bases and J shed 3 bases, with 17 bases lying between them. This CDR3 spans 17 amino acids. The DNA of the CDR3 is TGCGCCAGCAGCCAATCTACCGGGGGCCGATACTACAATGAGCAGTTCTTC. This sequence encodes CASSQSTGGRYYNEQFF.

DNA of the CDR3: TGTGCCAGCCGACTTAGGAGGGGTAGCACAGATACGCAGTATTTT. Translation gives CASRLRRGSTDTQYF. The rearrangement links TRBV11-1 to TRBJ2-3; tentative D call: TRBD2 (6 bases). CDR3 length: 15 residues. Germline CDR1 SGHAT, CDR2 FQDESV (reference sequence). V lost 8 bases to trimming and J lost 0 bases, with 15 bases between them.

The chain joins TRBV20-1 to TRBJ1-5; D is unclear. Trimming removed 1 base from V and 5 bases from J, with 15 bases in between. The germline V gene encodes CDR1 DFQATT and CDR2 SNEGSKA (reference sequence). This CDR3 has 15 residues. For the CDR3, the DNA is TGCAGTGCTAGAGGAAGAGGAGATTGGGATCAGCCCCAGCATTTT. Translated, it gives CSARGRGDWDQPQHF.

The chain recombines TRBV27 with TRBJ2-7; 11 bases match TRBD1. CDR1 MNHEY and CDR2 SMNVEV come from the germline V gene (reference sequence). V gave up 7 bases and J gave up 3 bases; unmatched junction bases: 8. The CDR3 is made up of 15 amino acids. CDR3 loop: CASILVGTGGYEQYF. CDR3 DNA sequence: TGTGCCAGCATTCTGGTTGGGACAGGGGGCTACGAGCAGTACTTC.

The gene calls are TRBV12-3 or TRBV12-4 and TRBJ1-2; D call uncertain. This CDR3 has 14 residues. V lost 3 bases and J 6 bases, leaving 14 bases between the germline ends. This CDR3 is CASSLSGKSDGYTF. The CDR3 DNA is TGTGCCAGCAGTTTGTCTGGGAAGTCGGATGGCTACACCTTC.

This chain joins TRBV7-9 and TRBJ2-4; unclear D gene. This CDR3 comprises 11 residues. V was cut by 3 bases and J by 9 bases, with 6 bases left in between. Germline V gene lookup returns CDR1 SEHNR and CDR2 FQNEAQ (reference sequence). The CDR3 sequence is CASSFGAIQYF. In nucleotides, the CDR3 is TGTGCCAGCAGCTTCGGTGCCATTCAGTACTTC.

The genes are TRBV9 and TRBJ2-1, with 8 bases lining up with TRBD2. The J segment lost 6 bases and the V segment lost 0 bases, leaving 8 bases of the junction unmatched. The CDR3 spans 16 residues. Germline CDR1 and CDR2: SGDLS and YYNGEE. The CDR3 DNA reads TGTGCCAGCAGCGTAGACGTCGGGGGGGCGGTCAATGAGCAGTTCTTC. It specifies CASSVDVGGAVNEQFF.

This clonotype was found a few times. The genes are TRBV4-3 and TRBJ2-6; 7 bases are a match to TRBD2. The CDR3 is 17 residues long. J gave up 2 bases and V 0 bases, and 4 bases lay outside the gene matches. The germline CDR1 and CDR2 sequences are LGHNA and YSLEER. The CDR3 loop reads CASSQDPAGAGANVLTF. The CDR3 DNA reads TGCGCCAGCAGCCAAGATCCGGCGGGGGCTGGGGCCAACGTCCTGACTTTC.

CDR3 sequence (DNA): TGTGCCAGCAGCTTGGATTCGGGGGATCCGTACTTC. It translates to CASSLDSGDPYF. The chain employs TRBV7-2 and TRBJ2-7; maybe TRBD2 (6 bases). The CDR3 covers 12 residues. Germline CDR1 and CDR2: SGHTA and FQGNSA. V was shortened by 3 bases and J by 12 bases, with 15 bases between the two germline ends.

This clonotype was found once. The chain is built from TRBV4-2 and TRBJ2-7; no reliable D call. The J call may be faulty, since TRBJ2-5 better matches the DNA end. Germline V gene lookup returns CDR1 LGHNA and CDR2 YNFKEQ. CDR3 length: 16 amino acids. The CDR3 nucleotides are TGTGCCAGCAGCCAAGATCGGGTTTCCTTGGGGGAGACCCAGTACTTC. Protein product: CASSQDRVSLGETQYF.

The chain combines TRBV7-2 with TRBJ2-3; D ambiguous. Germline assignment: CDR1 SGHTA and CDR2 FQGNSA. There are 14 residues in the CDR3. V lost 5 bases and J 5 bases, leaving 14 bases between the germline ends. This chain's CDR3 is CASSRSRSEDTQYF. CDR3 nucleotides: TGTGCCAGCAGCCGTAGTAGGTCTGAAGATACGCAGTATTTT.

This clonotype was counted only a few times. The chain recombines TRBV24-1 with TRBJ2-3, with TRBD2 as a possible D gene (5 bases). The CDR3 covers 15 residues. Trimming cost V 9 bases and J 2 bases, with 17 bases left between them. CDR1 KGHDR and CDR2 SFDVKD come from the germline V gene. In DNA, the CDR3 is TGTGCCACCCGATGGACCCGGGGTCCCACAGATACGCAGTATTTT. It yields the protein CATRWTRGPTDTQYF.

This chain joins TRBV15 and TRBJ2-1; D unclear. Trimming shortened V by 0 bases and J by 10 bases, and 22 bases separated the two germline ends. The CDR3 spans 17 residues. From germline, CDR1 is LNHNV and CDR2 YYDKDF (reference sequence). CDR3 sequence: CATSRDYRAGTSYEQFF. As DNA, the CDR3 is TGTGCCACCAGCAGAGATTATAGGGCAGGTACCTCCTACGAGCAGTTCTTC.

This chain joins TRBV5-1 and TRBJ2-2; weak D call: TRBD1 (6 bases). V was cut by 4 bases and J by 7 bases, with 14 bases left in between. Germline CDR1 is SGHRS and CDR2 is YFSETQ. The CDR3 is 14 amino acids. Written as DNA, the CDR3 is TGCGCCAGCAGCGAGAGGGGGTCCGTCGGGGAGCTGTTTTTT. The encoded protein is CASSERGSVGELFF.